Below, 6 T cell receptor beta chains from the same sample are listed, as sequenced in a study of T cells expressing NK-cell markers. TCRdb reprocessed the 5' RACE reads, keeping one entry per CDR3 protein, no DNA. The sample includes 500,000 or so distinct CDR3 sequences. The sequenced sample was blood T cells: a sorted CD56 or NKG2C T cell subset, CD4+ or CD8+ T cells, or bulk PBMC T cells (not recorded which). These receptors were collected from a man in his late teens or twenties in good health.

The chain couples TRBV7-8 to TRBJ1-2; TCRdb names TRBD1, which stays unverified in the absence of DNA. The CDR3 covers 14 residues. Germline CDR1 is SGHVS and CDR2 is FQNEAQ. CDR3 region: CASSLAGGHYGYTF.

J is TRBJ2-1 and V is TRBV12-3 or TRBV12-4; TCRdb designates TRBD2, a call that cannot be tested without DNA. The CDR3 extends over 16 amino acids. The CDR3 region is CASSPYSGRAPNEQFF.

This rearrangement joins TRBV29-1 to TRBJ1-2; the D gene TCRdb calls, TRBD1, cannot be checked with no DNA. The V gene's germline CDR1 is SQVTM and CDR2 ANQGSEA. There are 11 residues in the CDR3. CDR3 protein: CSDRTGGGYTF. Combining the CDR3 with reference TRBV29-1 and TRBJ1-2 gives the whole variable domain SAVISQKPSRDICQRGTSLTIQCQVDSQVTMMFWYRQQPGQSLTLIATANQGSEATYESGFVIDKFPISRPNLTFSTLTVSNMSPEDSSIYLCSDRTGGGYTFGSGTRLTVV.

The chain uses TRBV27 and TRBJ2-5. Germline lookup yields CDR1 MNHEY and CDR2 SMNVEV (reference sequence). The CDR3 length is 14 residues. CDR3 sequence: CASSDRRTQETQYF.

The chain has TRBV2 and TRBJ1-4. The CDR3 consists of 16 residues. Germline CDR1 SNHLY, CDR2 FYNNEI. The CDR3 region is CASSARASGTNEKLFF.

This rearrangement joins TRBV20-1 to TRBJ1-3; TCRdb proposes TRBD1, but this gene call is untestable without DNA. Germline-derived CDR1 and CDR2 are DFQATT and SNEGSKA (reference sequence). The CDR3 length is 16 residues. The CDR3 region is CSATFGTAASGNTIYF.